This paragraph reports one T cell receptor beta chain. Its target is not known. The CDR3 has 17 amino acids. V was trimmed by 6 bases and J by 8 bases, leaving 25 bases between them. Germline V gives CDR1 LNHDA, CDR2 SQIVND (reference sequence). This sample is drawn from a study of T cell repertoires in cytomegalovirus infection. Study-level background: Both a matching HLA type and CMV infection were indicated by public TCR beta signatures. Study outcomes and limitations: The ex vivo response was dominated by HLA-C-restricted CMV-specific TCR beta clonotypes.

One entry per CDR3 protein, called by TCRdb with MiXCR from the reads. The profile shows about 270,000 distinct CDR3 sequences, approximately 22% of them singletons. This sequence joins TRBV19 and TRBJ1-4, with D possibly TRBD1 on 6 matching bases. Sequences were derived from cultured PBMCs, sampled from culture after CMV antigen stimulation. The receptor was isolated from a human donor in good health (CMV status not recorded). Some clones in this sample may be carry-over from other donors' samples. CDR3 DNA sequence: TGTGCCAGTAGCCGGCCTCCCAGGGGACCCACCTTAGAAAAACTGTTTTTT. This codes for CASSRPPRGPTLEKLFF.